This T cell receptor (beta chain) was recorded in a study of cytomegalovirus exposure and HLA in healthy donors. Overall study: Earlier sequencing of 150 million to 200 million T cells yielded under 120 million unique TCR beta sequences. Overall study results and limits: Reportedly, fewer N-insertions than the 666-donor mean appeared in an Asian-associated ancestry cluster in a later analysis.

Donors in the study were healthy people who gave bone marrow. Looked up from germline, CDR1 is SGHTA and CDR2 is FQGTGA. Trimming removed 0 bases from V and 2 bases from J; junction bases left unmatched: 4. The CDR3 covers 15 residues. Concerning this clone itself: Its target is unknown.

Primers for the PCR totalled 60 Vbeta and 13 Jbeta. The method was immunoSEQ multiplex PCR; TCRdb's version includes in-frame clones alone and lacks a portion of them. Of under 200,000 clones in the sample, roughly 79% were seen once. Material for sequencing was PBMCs. The origin of this receptor is a man aged 35 to 55 in good health and CMV-seronegative. This chain links TRBV7-3 with TRBJ2-7, with 7 bases fitting TRBD1. CDR3 loop: CASSLTGTETYEQYF. CDR3 sequence (DNA): TGTGCCAGCAGCTTAACCGGGACAGAGACCTACGAGCAGTACTTC.